This is a list of T cell receptor beta chains from one sample in a study of OX40 agonist ivuxolimab in advanced cancers. Only in-frame clones appear in the TCRdb table, and some are missing; sequencing was by immunoSEQ multiplex PCR. The sample lists about 46,000 clones, approximately 86% seen once, with about 11% in the top ten. Sequences were derived from CD4+ or CD8+ T cells sorted from blood, sampled in a trial of the OX40 agonist ivuxolimab. The receptors shown here come from an adult with an advanced solid tumor such as melanoma, head and neck, liver or kidney cancer. Both conserved end residues are part of each CDR3. Each record gives: D gene, V gene, clone size, J gene, CDR3 DNA, CDR3 protein. D genes are given only for firm matches. For some rows the clone size is stated as once, few or many, or as a class when expanded; others skip it.

D: -; V: TRBV9; size: -; J: TRBJ2-3; DNA: TGTGCCAGTGGCCGGAACACAGATACGCAGTATTTT; CDR3: CASGRNTDTQYF
D: -; V: TRBV5-1; size: -; J: TRBJ2-3; DNA: TGCGCCAGCAGCTTGCGGACAGTTGCTAGCACAGATACGCAGTATTTT; CDR3: CASSLRTVASTDTQYF
D: -; V: TRBV7-9; size: -; J: TRBJ2-7; DNA: TGTGCCAGCAGCTTAGCTGTGGGGGTCTTCTACGAGCAGTACTTC; CDR3: CASSLAVGVFYEQYF
D: TRBD2; V: TRBV7-9; size: -; J: TRBJ2-3; DNA: TGTGCCAGCAGCTTTAAGCCTAGCGGGGAATATACGCAGTATTTT; CDR3: CASSFKPSGEYTQYF
D: -; V: TRBV4-3; size: -; J: TRBJ1-4; DNA: TGCGCCAGCAGCCTTAGGACGGGTAATGAAAAACTGTTTTTT; CDR3: CASSLRTGNEKLFF
D: TRBD2; V: TRBV9; size: -; J: TRBJ2-1; DNA: TGTGCCAGCGGTTCCCTCCCTAGGACTAGCGTGAGTGAGCAGTTCTTC; CDR3: CASGSLPRTSVSEQFF
D: -; V: TRBV7-9; size: -; J: TRBJ2-7; DNA: TGTGCCAGCAGCTTAGCGTCGGGACCGAGCTACGAGCAGTACTTC; CDR3: CASSLASGPSYEQYF
D: -; V: TRBV7-2; size: -; J: TRBJ2-7; DNA: TGTGCCAGCAGCTGGGGCTACGAGCAGTACTTC; CDR3: CASSWGYEQYF
D: -; V: TRBV11-2; size: -; J: TRBJ2-7; DNA: TGTGCCAGCACCCCGGGGGAGCGTCCCTCCTACGAGCAGTACTTC; CDR3: CASTPGERPSYEQYF
D: TRBD2; V: TRBV6-5; size: medium-sized; J: TRBJ2-7; DNA: TGTGCCAGCAGTTACTCTAGCGGGTCTTCCTACGAGCAGTACTTC; CDR3: CASSYSSGSSYEQYF
D: TRBD1; V: TRBV7-9; size: -; J: TRBJ1-1; DNA: TGTGCCAGCAGCCCCCAGGGCCCGACAGGGGTCAACACTGAAGCTTTCTTT; CDR3: CASSPQGPTGVNTEAFF
D: -; V: TRBV28; size: -; J: TRBJ1-5; DNA: TGTGCCAGCAGTTGGAGGGAAGCCAATCAGCCCCAGCATTTT; CDR3: CASSWREANQPQHF
D: -; V: TRBV4-3; size: -; J: TRBJ1-4; DNA: TGCGCCAGCAGCCAAGATTCCGGGGCGTATGAAAAACTGTTTTTT; CDR3: CASSQDSGAYEKLFF
D: TRBD1; V: TRBV9; size: -; J: TRBJ2-3; DNA: TGTGCCAGCAGTGAGGACAGGGCCCCAGATACGCAGTATTTT; CDR3: CASSEDRAPDTQYF
D: -; V: TRBV7-8; size: -; J: TRBJ2-3; DNA: TGTGCCAGCAGCCTTAGGGGGAGGGAAAGCACAGATACGCAGTATTTT; CDR3: CASSLRGRESTDTQYF
D: -; V: TRBV5-1; size: -; J: TRBJ2-7; DNA: TGCGCCAGCAGCTTGACTAGCCCGCCCTACGAGCAGTACTTC; CDR3: CASSLTSPPYEQYF
D: -; V: TRBV7-9; size: -; J: TRBJ2-5; DNA: TGTGCCAGCAGTACGTCCCGCCAGCTCGTGACCCAGTACTTC; CDR3: CASSTSRQLVTQYF
D: -; V: TRBV28; size: -; J: TRBJ2-7; DNA: TGTGCCAGCAGTTTAGGGGGACCCACCTACGAGCAGTACTTC; CDR3: CASSLGGPTYEQYF
D: -; V: TRBV7-8; size: -; J: TRBJ2-7; DNA: TGTGCCAGCAAAAGAAGGCAGGGGTCCGACGAGCAGTACTTC; CDR3: CASKRRQGSDEQYF
D: -; V: TRBV4-1; size: -; J: TRBJ1-6; DNA: TGCGCCAGCAGCCAATCCTTAACGGGGAAAAATTCACCCCTCCACTTT; CDR3: CASSQSLTGKNSPLHF
D: -; V: TRBV28; size: -; J: TRBJ1-6; DNA: TGTGCCAGCAGTTTGGGGCAGGGAAATTCACCCCTCCACTTT; CDR3: CASSLGQGNSPLHF
D: -; V: TRBV28; size: -; J: TRBJ1-2; DNA: TGTGCCGCCGCCCGGGGGGATGGCTACACCTTC; CDR3: CAAARGDGYTF
D: -; V: TRBV19; size: -; J: TRBJ1-1; DNA: TGTGCCAGTAGTATATTGTTCGGGGTTGCATATGAAGCTTTCTTT; CDR3: CASSILFGVAYEAFF
D: -; V: TRBV7-9; size: -; J: TRBJ2-2; DNA: TGTGCCAGCAGCGTCGTCGTGGGGACCGGGGAGCTGTTTTTT; CDR3: CASSVVVGTGELFF
D: TRBD2; V: TRBV9; size: -; J: TRBJ2-7; DNA: TGTGCCAGCAGCGTAGCAACTAGCGGGTACTACGAGCAGTACTTC; CDR3: CASSVATSGYYEQYF
D: -; V: TRBV4-1; size: -; J: TRBJ1-5; DNA: TGCGCCAGCAGCCAAGATCCGGCAGGGAAGGGCAATCAGCCCCAGCATTTT; CDR3: CASSQDPAGKGNQPQHF
D: -; V: TRBV5-1; size: few; J: TRBJ1-3; DNA: TGCGCCAGCACCACGTCCCCGCCAGGGAAGGGAAACACCATATATTTT; CDR3: CASTTSPPGKGNTIYF
D: -; V: TRBV7-6; size: -; J: TRBJ1-2; DNA: TGTGCCAGCAGCTTAACAGGGTCAAGCTATGGCTACACCTTC; CDR3: CASSLTGSSYGYTF
D: -; V: TRBV15; size: -; J: TRBJ1-2; DNA: TGTGCCACCAGCAGAGATACGGGGAGGGGGGATGGCTACACCTTC; CDR3: CATSRDTGRGDGYTF
D: -; V: TRBV19; size: -; J: TRBJ2-5; DNA: TGTGCCAGTAGCATCCACGGGGCGGGAGAGACCCAGTACTTC; CDR3: CASSIHGAGETQYF
D: -; V: TRBV27; size: -; J: TRBJ1-2; DNA: TGTGCCAGCAGTTTATCTTGGGACTTACGGAATGGCTACACCTTC; CDR3: CASSLSWDLRNGYTF
D: TRBD1; V: TRBV2; size: -; J: TRBJ2-7; DNA: TGTGCCAGCAGTGTGGCAGGGGGCTACGAGCAGTACTTC; CDR3: CASSVAGGYEQYF
D: TRBD2; V: TRBV19; size: -; J: TRBJ2-7; DNA: TGTGCCAGTAGTATAATACTAGCGGGGGACTACGAGCAGTACTTC; CDR3: CASSIILAGDYEQYF
D: -; V: TRBV6-5; size: -; J: TRBJ2-5; DNA: TGTGCCAGCAATCTCAAGGGGTCACAAGAGACCCAGTACTTC; CDR3: CASNLKGSQETQYF
D: -; V: TRBV9; size: -; J: TRBJ2-7; DNA: TGTGCCAGCAGCCCCAGATACTCCTACGAGCAGTACTTC; CDR3: CASSPRYSYEQYF
D: -; V: TRBV10-3; size: -; J: TRBJ1-2; DNA: TGTGCCATCAGTGAGTCCCGGGGGGGGGTTGATGGCTACACCTTC; CDR3: CAISESRGGVDGYTF
D: -; V: TRBV4-1; size: once; J: TRBJ2-7; DNA: TGCGCCAGCAGCCAAGATTCCCACGAGCAGTACTTC; CDR3: CASSQDSHEQYF
D: -; V: TRBV19; size: once; J: TRBJ1-2; DNA: TGTGCCAGTAGTATTTTAGGATATGAGGGCTACACCTTC; CDR3: CASSILGYEGYTF
D: TRBD1; V: TRBV2; size: -; J: TRBJ1-2; DNA: TGTGCCAGCAGGATAGGACAGGGGGCGAGCTATGGCTACACCTTC; CDR3: CASRIGQGASYGYTF
D: -; V: TRBV6-6; size: -; J: TRBJ1-2; DNA: TGTGCCAGCACCGGAACCAGGGGAGGTGGCTATGGCTACACCTTC; CDR3: CASTGTRGGGYGYTF
D: -; V: TRBV5-4; size: -; J: TRBJ2-1; DNA: TGTGCCAGCAGCTTGGCCTATTCGCAGTCCCTTACCTACAATGAGCAGTTCTTC; CDR3: CASSLAYSQSLTYNEQFF
D: -; V: TRBV2; size: -; J: TRBJ1-1; DNA: TGTGCCAGCAGTGCCTGGGGGTTTGCCCTGAGCACTGAAGCTTTCTTT; CDR3: CASSAWGFALSTEAFF
D: -; V: TRBV7-6; size: once; J: TRBJ2-5; DNA: TGTGCCAGCAGCCTCGGGGCTGTCGGGGCCCAGTACTTC; CDR3: CASSLGAVGAQYF
D: TRBD2; V: TRBV15; size: -; J: TRBJ2-4; DNA: TGTGCCACCAGCAGGACGGGGGGGTTTCAGTACTTC; CDR3: CATSRTGGFQYF
D: -; V: TRBV13; size: -; J: TRBJ1-5; DNA: TGTGCCAGCAGCCCCGGTAGGGTAGACCAGCCCCAGCATTTT; CDR3: CASSPGRVDQPQHF
D: -; V: TRBV19; size: -; J: TRBJ2-2; DNA: TGTGCCAGTAGTCGAACCGGGGAGCTGTTTTTT; CDR3: CASSRTGELFF
D: TRBD2; V: TRBV5-1; size: -; J: TRBJ2-3; DNA: TGCGCCAGCAGAATGATAGCGGGAAAAACAGATACGCAGTATTTT; CDR3: CASRMIAGKTDTQYF
D: TRBD2; V: TRBV28; size: once; J: TRBJ2-1; DNA: TGTGCCAGCAGTGGGGGACTAGCGGGGTACAATGAGCAGTTCTTC; CDR3: CASSGGLAGYNEQFF
D: TRBD1; V: TRBV29-1; size: -; J: TRBJ2-7; DNA: TGCAGCGGCCGACAGGGGGAGGTCTACGAGCAGTACTTC; CDR3: CSGRQGEVYEQYF
D: TRBD1; V: TRBV28; size: -; J: TRBJ1-5; DNA: TGTGCCAGCAGTCCGGGACAGGGGTACCCATATAGCAATCAGCCCCAGCATTTT; CDR3: CASSPGQGYPYSNQPQHF
D: -; V: TRBV15; size: -; J: TRBJ2-2; DNA: TGTGCCACCAGCAGACGGAGTTATTCCGGGGAGCTGTTTTTT; CDR3: CATSRRSYSGELFF
D: -; V: TRBV10-2; size: -; J: TRBJ1-2; DNA: TGCGCCAGCGGGTCGGCGGAGTGGGGCTATGGCTACACCTTC; CDR3: CASGSAEWGYGYTF
D: TRBD2; V: TRBV6-4; size: -; J: TRBJ2-1; DNA: TGTGCCAGCATTCACGGCGGGGGGGGGAACAATGAGCAGTTCTTC; CDR3: CASIHGGGGNNEQFF